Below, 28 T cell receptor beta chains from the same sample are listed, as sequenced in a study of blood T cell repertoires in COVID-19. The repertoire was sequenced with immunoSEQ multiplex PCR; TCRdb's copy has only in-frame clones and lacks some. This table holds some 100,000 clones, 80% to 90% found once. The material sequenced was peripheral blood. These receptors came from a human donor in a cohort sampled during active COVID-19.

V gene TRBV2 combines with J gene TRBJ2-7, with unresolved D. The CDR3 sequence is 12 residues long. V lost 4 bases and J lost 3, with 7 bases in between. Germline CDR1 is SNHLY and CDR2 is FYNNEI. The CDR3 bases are TGTGCCAGCAGTGTGACATTCTACGAGCAGTACTTC. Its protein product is CASSVTFYEQYF.

The CDR3 DNA is TGTGCCAGCTCCCTAGCGGACCCCTACGAGCAGTACTTC. Protein sequence: CASSLADPYEQYF. The J gene is TRBJ2-7, the V gene TRBV27; the match to TRBD2 covers 7 bases. Germline-derived CDR1 and CDR2 are MNHEY and SMNVEV (reference sequence). V shed 8 bases and J 2 bases; nucleotides not matched to a gene: 6. The CDR3 is 13 residues long.

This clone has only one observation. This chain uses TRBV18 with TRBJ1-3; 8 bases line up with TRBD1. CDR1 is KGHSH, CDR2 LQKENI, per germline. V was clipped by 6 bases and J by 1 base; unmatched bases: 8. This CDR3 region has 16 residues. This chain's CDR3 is CASSYRTGRSGNTIYF. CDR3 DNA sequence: TGTGCCAGCTCGTACCGGACAGGGCGTTCTGGAAACACCATATATTTT. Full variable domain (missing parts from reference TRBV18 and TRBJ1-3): NAGVMQNPRHLVRRRGQEARLRCSPMKGHSHVYWYRQLPEEGLKFMVYLQKENIIDESGMPKERFSAEFPKEGPSILRIQQVVRGDSAAYFCASSYRTGRSGNTIYFGEGSWLTVV.

The CDR3 loop reads CASSLGTGLRSPLHF. The CDR3 nucleotides read TGTGCCAGCAGCTTAGGGACAGGGTTGAGGTCACCCCTCCACTTT. V gene TRBV7-2 combines with J gene TRBJ1-6; 8 nucleotides match TRBD1. CDR1 is SGHTA, CDR2 FQGNSA, per germline. Trimming took 1 base from V and 10 from J; bases not matched to a gene: 6. CDR3 size: 15 residues.

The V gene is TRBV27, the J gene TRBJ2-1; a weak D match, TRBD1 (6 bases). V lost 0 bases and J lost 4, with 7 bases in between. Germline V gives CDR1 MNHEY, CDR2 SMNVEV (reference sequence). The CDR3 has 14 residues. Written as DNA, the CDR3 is TGTGCCAGCAGTTTATCGGGACAATACAATGAGCAGTTCTTC. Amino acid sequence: CASSLSGQYNEQFF.

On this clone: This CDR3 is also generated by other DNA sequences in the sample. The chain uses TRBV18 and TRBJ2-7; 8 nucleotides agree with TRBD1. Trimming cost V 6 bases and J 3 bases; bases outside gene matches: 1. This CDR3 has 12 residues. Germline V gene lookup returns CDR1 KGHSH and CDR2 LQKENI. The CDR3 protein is CASSGQGYEQYF. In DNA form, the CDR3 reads TGTGCCAGCTCCGGACAGGGCTACGAGCAGTACTTC.

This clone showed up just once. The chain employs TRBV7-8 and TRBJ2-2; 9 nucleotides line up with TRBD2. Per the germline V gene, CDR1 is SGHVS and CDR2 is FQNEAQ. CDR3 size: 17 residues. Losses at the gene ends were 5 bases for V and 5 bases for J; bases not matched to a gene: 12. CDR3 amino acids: CASSPRGGRALTGELFF. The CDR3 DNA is TGTGCCAGCAGCCCCCGTGGCGGGAGGGCCTTGACCGGGGAGCTGTTTTTT. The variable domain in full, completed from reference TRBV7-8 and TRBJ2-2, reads GAGVSQSPRYKVAKRGQDVALRCDPISGHVSLFWYQQALGQGPEFLTYFQNEAQLDKSGLPSDRFFAERPEGSVSTLKIQRTQQEDSAVYLCASSPRGGRALTGELFFGEGSRLTVL.

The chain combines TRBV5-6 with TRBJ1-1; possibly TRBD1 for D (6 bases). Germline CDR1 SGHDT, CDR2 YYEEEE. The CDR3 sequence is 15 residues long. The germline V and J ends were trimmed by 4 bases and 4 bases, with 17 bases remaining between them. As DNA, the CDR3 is TGTGCCAGCAGCGCGCTTGACAGGTCCTCCACTGAAGCTTTCTTT. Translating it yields CASSALDRSSTEAFF. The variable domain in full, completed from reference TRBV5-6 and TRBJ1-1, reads DAGVTQSPTHLIKTRGQQVTLRCSPKSGHDTVSWYQQALGQGPQFIFQYYEEEERQRGNFPDRFSGHQFPNYSSELNVNALLLGDSALYLCASSALDRSSTEAFFGQGTRLTVV.

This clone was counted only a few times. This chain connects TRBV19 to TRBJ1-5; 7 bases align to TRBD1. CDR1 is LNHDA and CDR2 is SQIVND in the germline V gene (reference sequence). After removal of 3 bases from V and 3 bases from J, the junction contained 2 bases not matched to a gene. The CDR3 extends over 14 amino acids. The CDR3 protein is CASSMGQNNQPQHF. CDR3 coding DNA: TGTGCCAGTAGTATGGGACAGAACAATCAGCCCCAGCATTTT.

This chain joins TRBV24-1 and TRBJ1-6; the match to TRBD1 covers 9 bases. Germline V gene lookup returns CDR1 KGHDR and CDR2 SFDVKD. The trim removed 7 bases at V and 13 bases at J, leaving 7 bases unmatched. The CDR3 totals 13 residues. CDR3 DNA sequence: TGTGCCACCAGATGGACAGGGGTCTCGCCCCTCCACTTT. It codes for CATRWTGVSPLHF.

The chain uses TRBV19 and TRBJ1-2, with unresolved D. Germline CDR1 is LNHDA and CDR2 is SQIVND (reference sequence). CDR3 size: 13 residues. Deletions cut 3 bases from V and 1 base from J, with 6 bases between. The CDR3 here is CASSIRDNYGYTF. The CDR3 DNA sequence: TGTGCCAGTAGTATTCGGGATAACTATGGCTACACCTTC.

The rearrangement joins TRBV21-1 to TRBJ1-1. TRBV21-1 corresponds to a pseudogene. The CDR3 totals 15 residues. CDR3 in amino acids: CASSRGTWANTEAFF. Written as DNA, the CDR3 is TGTGCCAGCAGCCGCGGGACCTGGGCGAACACTGAAGCTTTCTTT.

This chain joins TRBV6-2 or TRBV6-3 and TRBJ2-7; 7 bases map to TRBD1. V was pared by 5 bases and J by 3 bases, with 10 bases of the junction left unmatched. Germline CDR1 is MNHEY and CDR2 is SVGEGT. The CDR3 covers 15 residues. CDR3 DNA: TGTGCCAGCAGTGGGTCCAGGCAGGGGGACTACGAGCAGTACTTC. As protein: CASSGSRQGDYEQYF.

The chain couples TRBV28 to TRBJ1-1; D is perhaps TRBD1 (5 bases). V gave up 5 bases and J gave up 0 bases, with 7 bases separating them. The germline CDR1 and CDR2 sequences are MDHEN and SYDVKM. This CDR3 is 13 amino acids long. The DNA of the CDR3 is TGTGCCAGCAGTAGGGGTATGAACACTGAAGCTTTCTTT. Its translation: CASSRGMNTEAFF.

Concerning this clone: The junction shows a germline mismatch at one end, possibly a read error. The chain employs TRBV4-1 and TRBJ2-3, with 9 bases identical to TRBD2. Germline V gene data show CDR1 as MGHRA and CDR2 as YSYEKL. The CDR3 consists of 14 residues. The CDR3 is CASSQREGTDTQYF. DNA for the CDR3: TGCGCCAGCAGCCAGCGGGAGGGCACCGATACGCAGTATTTT.

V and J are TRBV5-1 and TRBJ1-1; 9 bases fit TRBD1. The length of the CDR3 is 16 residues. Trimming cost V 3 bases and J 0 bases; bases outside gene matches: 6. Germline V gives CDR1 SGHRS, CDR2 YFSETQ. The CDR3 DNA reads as TGCGCCAGCAGCTCAACAGGGGGCGGGGTGAACACTGAAGCTTTCTTT. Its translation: CASSSTGGGVNTEAFF.

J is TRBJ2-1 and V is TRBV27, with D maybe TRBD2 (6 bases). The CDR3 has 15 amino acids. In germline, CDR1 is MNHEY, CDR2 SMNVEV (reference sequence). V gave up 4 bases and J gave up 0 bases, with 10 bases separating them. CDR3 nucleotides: TGTGCCAGCAGTTCGGGACTTAGCTCCTACAATGAGCAGTTCTTC. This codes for CASSSGLSSYNEQFF.

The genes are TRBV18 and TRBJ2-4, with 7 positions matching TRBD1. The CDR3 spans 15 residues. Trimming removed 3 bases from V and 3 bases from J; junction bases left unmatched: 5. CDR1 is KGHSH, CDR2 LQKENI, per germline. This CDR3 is CASSPRDSFKNIQYF. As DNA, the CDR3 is TGTGCCAGCTCACCCCGGGACAGCTTCAAAAACATTCAGTACTTC.

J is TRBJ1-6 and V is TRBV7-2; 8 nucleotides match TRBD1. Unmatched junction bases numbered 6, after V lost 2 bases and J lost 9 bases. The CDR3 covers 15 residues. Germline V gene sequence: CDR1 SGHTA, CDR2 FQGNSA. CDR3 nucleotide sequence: TGTGCCAGCAGCTTACAGGGGGCGGATGCTTCACCCCTCCACTTT. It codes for CASSLQGADASPLHF.

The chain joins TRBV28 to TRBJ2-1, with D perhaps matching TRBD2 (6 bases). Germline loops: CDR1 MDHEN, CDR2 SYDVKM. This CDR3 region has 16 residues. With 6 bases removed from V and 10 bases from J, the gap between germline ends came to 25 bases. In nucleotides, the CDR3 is TGTGCCAGCAGAGGAAACCTGGGAGGTTCCGACTCGGAGCAGTTCTTC. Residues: CASRGNLGGSDSEQFF. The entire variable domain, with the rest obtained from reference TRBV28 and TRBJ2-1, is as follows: DVKVTQSSRYLVKRTGEKVFLECVQDMDHENMFWYRQDPGLGLRLIYFSYDVKMKEKGDIPEGYSVSREKKERFSLILESASTNQTSMYLCASRGNLGGSDSEQFFGPGTRLTVL.

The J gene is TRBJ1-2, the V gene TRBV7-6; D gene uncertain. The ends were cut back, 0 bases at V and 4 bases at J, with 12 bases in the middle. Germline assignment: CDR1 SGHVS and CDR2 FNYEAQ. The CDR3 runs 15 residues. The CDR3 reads CASSLAEGGAYGYTF. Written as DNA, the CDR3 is TGTGCCAGCAGCTTAGCGGAGGGAGGTGCCTATGGCTACACCTTC. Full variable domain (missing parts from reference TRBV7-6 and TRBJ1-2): GAGVSQSPRYKVTKRGQDVALRCDPISGHVSLYWYRQALGQGPEFLTYFNYEAQQDKSGLPNDRFSAERPEGSISTLTIQRTEQRDSAMYRCASSLAEGGAYGYTFGSGTRLTVV.

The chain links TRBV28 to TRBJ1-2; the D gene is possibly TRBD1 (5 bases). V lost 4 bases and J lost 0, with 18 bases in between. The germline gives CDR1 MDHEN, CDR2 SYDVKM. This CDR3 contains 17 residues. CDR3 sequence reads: CASSSNVGGKANYGYTF. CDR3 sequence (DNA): TGTGCCAGCAGTTCAAATGTGGGGGGAAAAGCTAACTATGGCTACACCTTC.

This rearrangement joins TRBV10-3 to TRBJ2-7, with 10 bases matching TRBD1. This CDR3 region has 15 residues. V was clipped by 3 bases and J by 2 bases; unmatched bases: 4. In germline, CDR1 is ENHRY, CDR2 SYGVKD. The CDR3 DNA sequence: TGTGCCATCAGTGACCGGGACAGGGGTCCCTACGAGCAGTACTTC. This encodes CAISDRDRGPYEQYF.

CDR3 sequence (DNA): TGTGCCAGCAGCGCAAGCGGGGGGGCGCTCACCGGGGAGCTGTTTTTT. Amino acids: CASSASGGALTGELFF. The chain joins TRBV7-2 to TRBJ2-2; TRBD2 matches 10 bases. Germline lookup yields CDR1 SGHTA and CDR2 FQGNSA. V shed 5 bases, J shed 4 bases, and the junction held 7 bases outside the gene matches. This CDR3 has 16 residues.

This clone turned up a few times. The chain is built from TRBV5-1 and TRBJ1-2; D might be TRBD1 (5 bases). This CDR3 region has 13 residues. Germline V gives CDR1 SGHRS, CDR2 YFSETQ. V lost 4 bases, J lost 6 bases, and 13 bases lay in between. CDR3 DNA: TGCGCCAGCAGCCCGGGGGGGGGTGATGGCTACACCTTC. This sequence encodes CASSPGGGDGYTF.

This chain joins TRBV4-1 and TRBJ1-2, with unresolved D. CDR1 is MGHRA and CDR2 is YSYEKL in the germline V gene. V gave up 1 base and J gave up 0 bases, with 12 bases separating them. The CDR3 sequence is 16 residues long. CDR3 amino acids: CASSQALGKTNYGYTF. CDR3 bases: TGCGCCAGCAGCCAAGCTCTCGGGAAGACTAACTATGGCTACACCTTC.

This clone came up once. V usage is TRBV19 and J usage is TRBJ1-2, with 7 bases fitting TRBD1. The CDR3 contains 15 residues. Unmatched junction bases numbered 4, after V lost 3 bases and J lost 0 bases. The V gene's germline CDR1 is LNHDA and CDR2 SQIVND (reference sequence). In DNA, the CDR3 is TGTGCCAGTAGTATGGACAGGTTTGCTAACTATGGCTACACCTTC. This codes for CASSMDRFANYGYTF.

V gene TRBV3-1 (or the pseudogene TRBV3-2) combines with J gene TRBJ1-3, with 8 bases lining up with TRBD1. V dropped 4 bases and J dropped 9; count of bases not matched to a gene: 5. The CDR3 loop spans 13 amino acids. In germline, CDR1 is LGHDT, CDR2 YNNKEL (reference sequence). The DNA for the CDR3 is TGTGCCAGCAGCCGGGGACAGGTGGGCACCATATATTTT. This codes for CASSRGQVGTIYF.